The subject of this entry is one T cell receptor (beta chain). The data stem from a study of shared clonotypes between healthy human individuals. Assay used: immunoSEQ multiplex PCR; TCRdb lists only in-frame clones, some missing. The table shows just over 2,000,000 clones, with roughly 95% occurring only once. Germline V gene data show CDR1 as LGHNA and CDR2 as YSLEER. V lost 0 bases to trimming and J lost 4 bases, with 9 bases between them. The CDR3 spans 14 residues. CD8 cells classed as naive were CD45RO-negative and positively selected for CCR7, excluding terminally differentiated effector memory CD45RA+ cells.

This TCR came from a man between 18 and 35 years old in good health. Specimen: naive CD8+ T cells sorted from blood. The genes are TRBV4-3 and TRBJ1-2; D is unclear. This CDR3 reads CASSQDATTYGYTF. Here the CDR3 DNA reads TGCGCCAGCAGCCAAGATGCGACTACCTATGGCTACACCTTC.